The rows below give T cell receptor beta chains drawn from one sample of a study of T cell changes during pregnancy in multiple sclerosis. TCRdb's copy holds only in-frame clones and misses some; the assay was immunoSEQ multiplex PCR. The table lists about 47,000 clones, 80% to 90% of them singletons. The source was CD8+ T cells from peripheral blood mononuclear cells, collected in the second trimester of pregnancy. Every receptor here comes from a female donor with multiple sclerosis, enrolled in a pregnancy study. The CDR3 runs from the conserved cysteine through the conserved F or W. Each record gives: D gene, J gene, clone size, V gene, CDR3 protein, CDR3 DNA. The D gene is left open where the match is weak. Where a row states a size, it is once, few, many or the class of an expanded clone; other rows omit it.

d_gene: -
j_gene: TRBJ2-3
abundance: -
v_gene: TRBV5-1
CDR3aa: CASTGGQTDTQYF
CDR3nt: TGCGCCAGCACGGGGGGCCAGACAGATACGCAGTATTTT

d_gene: -
j_gene: TRBJ1-3
abundance: -
v_gene: TRBV27
CDR3aa: CASSPLTEISGNTIYF
CDR3nt: TGTGCCAGCAGTCCCCTGACGGAGATCTCTGGAAACACCATATATTTT

d_gene: -
j_gene: TRBJ2-3
abundance: -
v_gene: TRBV9
CDR3aa: CASRPWAPGDTQYF
CDR3nt: TGTGCCAGCAGACCTTGGGCACCCGGCGATACGCAGTATTTT

d_gene: TRBD2
j_gene: TRBJ2-7
abundance: -
v_gene: TRBV5-1
CDR3aa: CASSPGLAASGEQYF
CDR3nt: TGCGCCAGCAGCCCAGGACTAGCGGCGTCGGGCGAGCAGTACTTC

d_gene: -
j_gene: TRBJ2-7
abundance: -
v_gene: TRBV6-5
CDR3aa: CASSPPWGYEQYF
CDR3nt: TGTGCCAGCAGTCCCCCTTGGGGCTACGAGCAGTACTTC

d_gene: -
j_gene: TRBJ2-3
abundance: -
v_gene: TRBV6-4
CDR3aa: CASSDSESYTQYF
CDR3nt: TGTGCCAGCAGTGACAGTGAGTCCTATACGCAGTATTTT

d_gene: TRBD2
j_gene: TRBJ2-2
abundance: -
v_gene: TRBV10-3
CDR3aa: CAILRTSGVKAGELFF
CDR3nt: TGTGCCATCCTCAGGACTAGCGGGGTTAAGGCCGGGGAGCTGTTTTTT

d_gene: TRBD1
j_gene: TRBJ1-1
abundance: once
v_gene: TRBV5-1
CDR3aa: CASSLGRDRDTEAFF
CDR3nt: TGCGCCAGCAGCTTGGGCCGGGACAGGGACACTGAAGCTTTCTTT

d_gene: TRBD2
j_gene: TRBJ2-7
abundance: -
v_gene: TRBV29-1
CDR3aa: CSVETSGAYEQYF
CDR3nt: TGCAGCGTTGAGACTAGCGGAGCCTACGAGCAGTACTTC

d_gene: -
j_gene: TRBJ1-1
abundance: -
v_gene: TRBV6-4
CDR3aa: CASSDRQVGAGEAFF
CDR3nt: TGTGCCAGCAGTGACCGACAGGTGGGGGCAGGGGAAGCTTTCTTT

d_gene: -
j_gene: TRBJ1-1
abundance: -
v_gene: TRBV7-3
CDR3aa: CASSPREGNTEAFF
CDR3nt: TGTGCCAGCAGCCCCCGGGAAGGGAACACTGAAGCTTTCTTT

d_gene: TRBD1
j_gene: TRBJ2-2
abundance: -
v_gene: TRBV6-1
CDR3aa: CASSEAGRGRTDGELFF
CDR3nt: TGTGCCAGCAGTGAAGCGGGCAGGGGGCGAACTGACGGGGAGCTGTTTTTT

d_gene: TRBD2
j_gene: TRBJ2-3
abundance: -
v_gene: TRBV6-1
CDR3aa: CASSEGLAGVTDTQYF
CDR3nt: TGTGCCAGCAGTGAAGGACTAGCGGGCGTCACAGATACGCAGTATTTT

d_gene: -
j_gene: TRBJ1-4
abundance: -
v_gene: TRBV18
CDR3aa: CASSPAQLNEKLFF
CDR3nt: TGTGCCAGCTCACCAGCCCAGTTAAATGAAAAACTGTTTTTT

d_gene: TRBD2
j_gene: TRBJ2-5
abundance: -
v_gene: TRBV18
CDR3aa: CASSPVTVNAGGQETQYF
CDR3nt: TGTGCCAGCTCACCGGTGACGGTTAATGCGGGGGGGCAAGAGACCCAGTACTTC

d_gene: -
j_gene: TRBJ1-5
abundance: once
v_gene: TRBV19
CDR3aa: CASSFVQGNQPQHF
CDR3nt: TGTGCCAGTAGTTTCGTACAGGGTAATCAGCCCCAGCATTTT

d_gene: TRBD2
j_gene: TRBJ2-3
abundance: once
v_gene: TRBV6-6
CDR3aa: CASSYSSGGTDTQYF
CDR3nt: TGTGCCAGCAGTTACAGTAGCGGGGGCACAGATACGCAGTATTTT